This T cell receptor beta chain stems from a study of Graves' ophthalmopathy and Graves' hyperthyroidism. Transcripts of RNA were the source for amplifying TCR beta CDR3 regions. The authors performed first-round RT-PCR with HTBI primers and then a second-round multiplex PCR. Via MiXCR, TCRdb re-called the multiplex PCR reads, giving one row per CDR3 protein. Of a few hundred thousand distinct CDR3 sequences listed, 15% to 20% are singletons. This clonotype was recorded many times. The length of the CDR3 is 14 residues. Trimming cost V 6 bases and J 3 bases, with 15 bases left between them. Per germline, CDR1 MNHNS and CDR2 SASEGT. Excluded were patients with other autoimmune diseases, uncontrolled infections, pregnancy or lactation.

V gene TRBV6-1 combines with J gene TRBJ2-7, with D hard to call. Input material: peripheral blood. This TCR derives from an adult woman with stable Graves' hyperthyroidism. This CDR3 reads CASRDRYRDYEQYF. CDR3 in DNA: TGTGCCAGCAGGGATAGGTACCGAGACTACGAGCAGTACTTC.